This TCR beta chain was sequenced for a study of cytotoxic CD8 clonotypes in ibrutinib-treated CLL. Data came from immunoSEQ multiplex PCR; TCRdb stores just in-frame clones and leaves some out. The sample yields more than 110,000 clones, 60% to 85% seen once. The starting material was PBMCs, obtained after 24 months of ibrutinib treatment. This sequence was found in a human donor with chronic lymphocytic leukemia.

The CDR3 reads CASTTPQEPGNTIYF. CDR3 DNA sequence: TGTGCCAGCACCACGCCCCAGGAGCCAGGAAACACCATATATTTT. This rearrangement joins TRBV28 to TRBJ1-3; D remains unclear. CDR3 length equals 15 residues. V was trimmed by 7 bases and J by 4 bases, leaving 17 bases between them. The germline CDR1 and CDR2 sequences are MDHEN and SYDVKM.